Following are 32 T cell receptor beta chains from one sample sequenced in a study of CD8+CD57+ T cells in acquired aplastic anemia. Genomic DNA, the template, was used for profiling of the TCR beta VDJ and CDR3. TCRdb passed the reads through MiXCR, listing each CDR3 protein once. The sample yields 120,000 or so distinct CDR3 sequences, roughly 50% seen once. The source material was sorted CD4+, CD8+, or CD8+CD57+ T cells (not recorded which) from PBMCs. The receptors derive from a human donor in good health, serving as a control.

The table lists this clonotype with many counts. This chain links TRBV7-9 with TRBJ1-6, with D unresolved. CDR1 and CDR2 (germline): SEHNR, FQNEAQ (reference sequence). This CDR3 contains 14 residues. Trimming removed 1 base from V and 3 bases from J, with 4 bases in between. This chain's CDR3 is CASSLDSYNSPLHF. DNA of the CDR3: TGTGCCAGCAGCTTAGACAGCTATAATTCACCCCTCCACTTT.

This clonotype was counted ten times or more. V is TRBV5-8 and J is TRBJ2-3; D remains unclear. Deletions cut 2 bases from V and 2 bases from J, with 0 bases between. CDR3 length equals 11 residues. The germline V gene has CDR1 SGHTS and CDR2 YDEGEE. This CDR3 reads CASSFTDTQYF. The CDR3 bases are TGTGCCAGCAGCTTCACAGATACGCAGTATTTT.

This rearrangement joins TRBV20-1 to TRBJ1-2, with 9 bases fitting TRBD1. J was trimmed by 7 bases and V by 5 bases; bases with no gene match: 5. CDR1 and CDR2 (germline): DFQATT, SNEGSKA (reference sequence). This CDR3 spans 12 amino acids. CDR3 sequence: CSAEDRGIGYTF. The CDR3 DNA reads as TGCAGTGCTGAGGACAGGGGAATTGGCTACACCTTC.

This chain links TRBV10-2 with TRBJ2-7, with D hard to call. Germline V gene sequence: CDR1 WSHSY, CDR2 SAAADI. The CDR3 is made up of 15 amino acids. With 3 bases removed from V and 0 bases from J, the gap between germline ends came to 12 bases. The chain's CDR3 is CASSDFGQLSYEQYF. DNA of the CDR3: TGCGCCAGCAGTGATTTTGGGCAGCTCTCCTACGAGCAGTACTTC.

This clonotype was counted at least ten times. This chain joins TRBV4-1 and TRBJ2-5; 7 bases line up with TRBD2. J was trimmed by 4 bases and V by 4 bases; bases with no gene match: 3. This CDR3 is built from 13 residues. The germline V gene has CDR1 MGHRA and CDR2 YSYEKL. This CDR3 is CASSRGGVETQYF. CDR3 nucleotides: TGCGCCAGCAGCCGGGGGGGGGTAGAGACCCAGTACTTC.

This clonotype was counted at least ten times. The gene calls are TRBV12-3 or TRBV12-4 and TRBJ1-1; 12 bases are shared with TRBD1. Trimming cost V 7 bases and J 5 bases; bases outside gene matches: 2. The CDR3 sequence is 13 residues long. CDR3 residues: CASKGQGATEAFF. The CDR3, as DNA: TGTGCCAGCAAGGGACAGGGGGCGACTGAAGCTTTCTTT.

As concerns this clonotype: A single base separates this from a much larger clone, so it may be a read error. The chain combines TRBV7-2 with TRBJ1-4; tentative D call: TRBD1 (6 bases). The CDR3 runs to 14 residues. Per germline, CDR1 SGHTA and CDR2 FQGNSA. CDR3 DNA sequence: TGTGCCGGCAGCTTACAGGGTTTCAGCGAAAAACTGTTTTTT. Translation: CAGSLQGFSEKLFF.

This chain uses TRBV25-1 with TRBJ2-7, with 7 nucleotides matching TRBD1. The germline CDR1 and CDR2 sequences are MGHDK and SYGVNS. With 6 bases clipped from V and 3 bases from J, the junction kept 8 bases outside the gene matches. This CDR3 comprises 14 residues. CDR3: CASSLTGQNYEQYF. The CDR3 nucleotides read TGTGCCAGCAGCTTAACGGGACAGAACTACGAGCAGTACTTC.

This sequence joins TRBV12-3 or TRBV12-4 and TRBJ1-5; no firm D call. Trimming cost V 1 base and J 6 bases, with 7 bases left between them. CDR3 length: 13 amino acids. The CDR3 loop reads CASSLGKAQPQHF. The CDR3 coding sequence is TGTGCCAGCAGTTTAGGTAAGGCTCAGCCCCAGCATTTT.

The rearrangement links TRBV2 to TRBJ1-6, with D possibly TRBD1 on 6 matching bases. CDR1 is SNHLY, CDR2 FYNNEI, per germline. The CDR3 consists of 14 residues. V was clipped by 5 bases and J by 8 bases, with 13 bases between them. This chain's CDR3 is CASSLGQKDSPLHF. CDR3 sequence (DNA): TGTGCCAGCAGTTTGGGACAAAAGGATTCACCCCTCCACTTT.

This clonotype was recorded at least ten times. This sequence joins TRBV5-1 and TRBJ1-2; D remains unclear. V gave up 4 bases and J gave up 4 bases, with 11 bases separating them. CDR3 length equals 13 residues. The V gene's germline CDR1 is SGHRS and CDR2 YFSETQ. The CDR3 bases are TGCGCCAGCAGCGACCTAGGGCTCTATGGCTACACCTTC. This codes for CASSDLGLYGYTF. Together with reference TRBV5-1 and TRBJ1-2, the CDR3 gives the full variable domain: KAGVTQTPRYLIKTRGQQVTLSCSPISGHRSVSWYQQTPGQGLQFLFEYFSETQRNKGNFPGRFSGRQFSNSRSEMNVSTLELGDSALYLCASSDLGLYGYTFGSGTRLTVV.

This chain connects TRBV12-3 or TRBV12-4 to TRBJ1-2, with D possibly being TRBD1 (5 bases). The CDR3 totals 13 residues. Trimming took 7 bases from V and 8 from J, leaving 17 bases between them. Here the CDR3 DNA reads TGTGCCAGCACGTCCTTGCGGGGCGACGGCTACACCTTC. It specifies CASTSLRGDGYTF.

V is TRBV5-1 and J is TRBJ2-7, with 9 bases matching TRBD2. The CDR3 is 14 residues long. Germline V CDR1 and CDR2: SGHRS, YFSETQ. V was pared by 0 bases and J by 2 bases, with 0 bases of the junction left unmatched. The CDR3 reads CASSLASGAYEQYF. The CDR3, as DNA: TGCGCCAGCAGCTTGGCTAGCGGGGCCTACGAGCAGTACTTC.

This CDR3 is CATSRGRGSYNEQFF. Here the CDR3 DNA reads TGTGCCACCAGCAGAGGAAGGGGGTCCTACAATGAGCAGTTCTTC. This sequence joins TRBV15 and TRBJ2-1; a weak D match, TRBD1 (6 bases). The CDR3 covers 15 residues. The germline V and J ends were trimmed by 1 base and 1 base, with 8 bases remaining between them. Germline CDR1 is LNHNV and CDR2 is YYDKDF (reference sequence).

The table lists this clonotype with a count of one. The chain combines TRBV7-3 with TRBJ2-1, with 9 nucleotides matching TRBD2. CDR1 is SGHTA and CDR2 is FQGTGA in the germline V gene. After removal of 1 base from V and 8 bases from J, the junction contained 6 bases not matched to a gene. This CDR3 is built from 15 residues. CDR3 bases: TGTGCCAGCAGCTTAAATGGCGGGGGGGCCGATGAGCAGTTCTTC. Amino acids: CASSLNGGGADEQFF.

CDR3 nucleotide sequence: TGTGCCAGCAGCTTAGCGTCGACAGGGAGCTATGGCTACACCTTC. It is translated as CASSLASTGSYGYTF. The chain carries TRBV7-2 and TRBJ1-2; 7 nucleotides agree with TRBD1. Germline trimming cut 0 bases from V and 4 bases from J; bases unmatched to any gene: 5. The germline CDR1 and CDR2 sequences are SGHTA and FQGNSA. This CDR3 is built from 15 residues. Using reference TRBV7-2 and TRBJ1-2 for the parts outside the CDR3, the full variable domain is GAGVSQSPSNKVTEKGKDVELRCDPISGHTALYWYRQSLGQGLEFLIYFQGNSAPDKSGLPSDRFSAERTGGSVSTLTIQRTQQEDSAVYLCASSLASTGSYGYTFGSGTRLTVV.

This chain links TRBV19 with TRBJ1-1; 8 nucleotides line up with TRBD1. CDR1 LNHDA and CDR2 SQIVND come from the germline V gene (reference sequence). There are 13 residues in the CDR3. Trimming removed 6 bases from V and 0 bases from J; junction bases left unmatched: 0. CDR3: CASRTGVNTEAFF. The DNA of the CDR3 is TGTGCCAGTAGGACAGGGGTGAACACTGAAGCTTTCTTT. Full variable domain (missing parts from reference TRBV19 and TRBJ1-1): DGGITQSPKYLFRKEGQNVTLSCEQNLNHDAMYWYRQDPGQGLRLIYYSQIVNDFQKGDIAEGYSVSREKKESFPLTVTSAQKNPTAFYLCASRTGVNTEAFFGQGTRLTVV.

CDR3: CASGVVQRGGSWFTDTQYF. The CDR3 DNA sequence: TGTGCCAGCGGTGTGGTTCAGCGGGGGGGCAGTTGGTTCACAGATACGCAGTATTTT. The chain links TRBV2 to TRBJ2-3; 10 bases are shared with TRBD2. CDR1 is SNHLY and CDR2 is FYNNEI in the germline V gene. The CDR3 consists of 19 residues. V shed 8 bases, J shed 2 bases, and the junction held 19 bases outside the gene matches.

This clonotype was observed a handful of times. Just one base apart from a much larger clone, this may be a read error. The V gene is TRBV12-3 or TRBV12-4, the J gene TRBJ1-4; D not resolved. The CDR3 is made up of 14 amino acids. Here the CDR3 reads CASSWGITNEKLLF. DNA for the CDR3: TGTGCCAGCAGTTGGGGAATTACTAATGAAAAACTGCTTTTT.

At least ten counts were recorded for this clonotype. CDR3 coding DNA: TGTGCCAGCAGCTTGCCGGGACTTAAGACTGAAGCTTTCTTT. Translation gives CASSLPGLKTEAFF. V usage is TRBV5-8 and J usage is TRBJ1-1, with D possibly matching TRBD1 (5 bases). Germline CDR1 is SGHTS and CDR2 is YDEGEE. V lost 1 base and J lost 5, with 12 bases in between. The CDR3 runs to 14 residues.

This clonotype has ten or more counts. The DNA for the CDR3 is TGCGCCAGCAGCTTAGGCACGGGGGCAGGTGAAGCTTTCTTT. This encodes CASSLGTGAGEAFF. The J gene is TRBJ1-1, the V gene TRBV5-1, with D possibly being TRBD1 (6 bases). Germline V gives CDR1 SGHRS, CDR2 YFSETQ. CDR3 length: 14 residues. V was clipped by 2 bases and J by 7 bases, with 15 bases between them.

V is TRBV24-1 and J is TRBJ2-7; possibly TRBD1 for D (5 bases). The CDR3 runs 11 residues. CDR1 KGHDR and CDR2 SFDVKD come from the germline V gene. The CDR3 DNA reads TGTGCCACCGCCCTTCAGGGTTTCGAGTTCGTC. It specifies CATALQGFEFV.

This clonotype was seen only once. The chain couples TRBV7-2 to TRBJ1-2; D perhaps matches TRBD1 (6 bases). V was cut by 3 bases and J by 9 bases, with 11 bases left in between. This CDR3 contains 12 residues. Germline-derived CDR1 and CDR2 are SGHTA and FQGNSA. CDR3 protein: CASSLMDRSYTF. The CDR3 coding sequence is TGTGCCAGCAGCTTGATGGACAGAAGCTACACCTTC.

The rearrangement links TRBV29-1 to TRBJ1-3; no clear D. CDR3 length equals 12 residues. V gave up 7 bases and J gave up 0 bases, with 7 bases separating them. Germline CDR1 SQVTM, CDR2 ANQGSEA. CDR3 in DNA: TGCAGCGGAGGGAACTCTGGAAACACCATATATTTT. Translation gives CSGGNSGNTIYF.

Only a few counts were recorded for this clonotype. The chain joins TRBV6-1 to TRBJ2-6, with 10 bases fitting TRBD1. J lost 5 bases, V lost 6 bases, and 4 bases had no gene match. Germline V gene sequence: CDR1 MNHNS, CDR2 SASEGT. The CDR3 length is 15 residues. The CDR3 DNA is TGTGCCAGCAGCCGGGACAGGGGTAGGGCCAACGTCCTGACTTTC. Protein product: CASSRDRGRANVLTF.

This chain joins TRBV15 and TRBJ1-5; D ambiguous. V shed 1 base and J shed 7 bases, with 14 bases lying between them. The germline gives CDR1 LNHNV, CDR2 YYDKDF (reference sequence). CDR3 length: 15 residues. CDR3 region: CATSRGKGGAQPQHF. The CDR3 bases are TGTGCCACCAGCAGAGGGAAGGGTGGTGCGCAGCCCCAGCATTTT. Filled out from reference TRBV15 and TRBJ1-5, the complete variable domain reads DAMVIQNPRYQVTQFGKPVTLSCSQTLNHNVMYWYQQKSSQAPKLLFHYYDKDFNNEADTPDNFQSRRPNTSFCFLDIRSPGLGDTAMYLCATSRGKGGAQPQHFGDGTRLSIL.

This clonotype was recorded at least ten times. In DNA, the CDR3 is TGCGCCAGCAGTGAGCCATACAGAAATGGGGCTTTCTTT. Amino acid sequence: CASSEPYRNGAFF. The chain recombines TRBV10-2 with TRBJ1-1; the D is unclear. Germline assignment: CDR1 WSHSY and CDR2 SAAADI. This CDR3 region has 13 residues. V shed 2 bases and J shed 11 bases, with 15 bases lying between them.

This clonotype has a count of ten or more. The chain combines TRBV3-1 with TRBJ1-2; TRBD1 might be the D (5 bases). Germline CDR1 LGHDT, CDR2 YNNKEL (reference sequence). V was trimmed by 2 bases and J by 4 bases, leaving 14 bases between them. CDR3 size: 15 residues. The CDR3 region is CASSQSQGPGYGYTF. The CDR3 nucleotides read TGTGCCAGCAGCCAATCCCAGGGACCGGGCTATGGCTACACCTTC.

On this clonotype: The limits of the CDR3 on the DNA are not certain, so only TCRdb's listed CDR3 is given. This rearrangement joins TRBV7-8 to TRBJ2-7; the table's D call of TRBD1 was not tested on the DNA. The germline gives CDR1 SGHVS, CDR2 FQNEAQ. Including both end residues, the CDR3 is 15 amino acids long. This CDR3 reads CASSLVGQGAHEQCF.

In its sample, this clonotype was seen a few times. Here the CDR3 DNA reads TGTGCCAGCTCCACGTCCCGTTTATTGTGGGAAAAACTGTTTTTT. Its translation is CASSTSRLLWEKLFF. The chain couples TRBV28 to TRBJ1-4; no firm D call. The V gene's germline CDR1 is MDHEN and CDR2 SYDVKM. V was pared by 8 bases and J by 8 bases, with 21 bases between. The CDR3 extends over 15 amino acids.

This clonotype was counted once. The chain employs TRBV7-2 and TRBJ1-2, with D unclear. The CDR3 is 13 residues long. Per the germline V gene, CDR1 is SGHTA and CDR2 is FQGNSA. Trimming pared 3 bases from V and 8 bases from J, leaving 13 bases between. The CDR3 nucleotides read TGTGCCAGCAGCTTGCCCAGGATTAGCGGCTACACCTTC. Its translation is CASSLPRISGYTF.

This clonotype has a count of ten or more. V gene TRBV6-5 combines with J gene TRBJ1-2, with unresolved D. Deletions cut 4 bases from V and 5 bases from J, with 17 bases between. The CDR3 length is 15 residues. Germline V gene sequence: CDR1 MNHEY, CDR2 SVGAGI. CDR3 sequence (DNA): TGTGCCAGCAGTTTGTCTCTTTACGAGGAGTATGGCTACACCTTC. Its translation: CASSLSLYEEYGYTF.